What follows describes a single T cell receptor beta chain. This sample is drawn from a study of blood T cell repertoires in COVID-19. The repertoire was sequenced with immunoSEQ multiplex PCR; TCRdb's copy has only in-frame clones and lacks some. This table has 150,000 to 200,000 clones, 70% to 90% appearing once. Germline loops: CDR1 LNHDA, CDR2 SQIVND (reference sequence). The CDR3 length is 16 residues. The trim removed 3 bases at V and 5 bases at J, leaving 13 bases unmatched. This rearrangement joins TRBV19 to TRBJ2-7; 7 nucleotides agree with TRBD2. Specimen: peripheral blood. This TCR was recovered from a woman under 40 with active or convalescent COVID-19. The CDR3: CASSIPLGGRSHEQYF. Here the CDR3 DNA reads TGTGCCAGTAGTATCCCTCTGGGCGGGAGATCCCACGAGCAGTACTTC.